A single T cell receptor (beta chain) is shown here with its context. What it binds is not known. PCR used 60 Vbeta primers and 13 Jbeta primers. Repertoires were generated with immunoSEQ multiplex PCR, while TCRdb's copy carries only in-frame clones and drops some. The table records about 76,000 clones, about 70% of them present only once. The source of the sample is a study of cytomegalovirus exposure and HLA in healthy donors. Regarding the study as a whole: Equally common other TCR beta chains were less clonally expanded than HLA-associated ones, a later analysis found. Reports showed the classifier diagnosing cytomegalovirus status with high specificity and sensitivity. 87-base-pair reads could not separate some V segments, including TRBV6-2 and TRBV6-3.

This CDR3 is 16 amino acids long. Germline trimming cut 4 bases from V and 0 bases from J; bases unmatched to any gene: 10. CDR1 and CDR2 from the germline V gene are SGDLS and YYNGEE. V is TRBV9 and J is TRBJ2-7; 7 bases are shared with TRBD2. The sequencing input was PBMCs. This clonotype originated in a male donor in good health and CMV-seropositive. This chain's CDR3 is CASSPRGSGFSYEQYF. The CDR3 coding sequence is TGTGCCAGCAGCCCCCGGGGTAGCGGGTTCTCCTACGAGCAGTACTTC.